The 26 T cell receptor beta chains reported below all come from one sample, sequenced in a study of shared clonotypes between healthy human individuals. Profiling relied on immunoSEQ multiplex PCR, and the TCRdb table lists in-frame clones only, not all of them. The sample lists about 2.4 million clones; under 95% were seen once. The sequenced material came from naive CD4+ T cells from PBMCs. Subset: CD45RA+ positively selected. The receptors shown here come from a man between 18 and 35 years old in good health. Some clones in this sample may be carry-over from other donors' samples.

The chain links TRBV28 to TRBJ2-5; 8 positions agree with TRBD1. CDR1 and CDR2 from the germline V gene are MDHEN and SYDVKM. The CDR3 is 16 residues long. The V and J ends lost 3 bases and 2 bases, in that order; junction bases with no gene match: 8. CDR3 sequence (DNA): TGTGCCAGCAGTTTCCAATGGACAGGGATACAAGAGACCCAGTACTTC. Protein sequence: CASSFQWTGIQETQYF.

The chain couples TRBV30 to TRBJ1-2; 8 bases match TRBD1. Germline V gives CDR1 GTSNPN, CDR2 SVGIG (reference sequence). The junction had 5 bases not matched to a gene; V was cut back by 2 bases and J by 0 bases. The CDR3 is made up of 15 amino acids. CDR3: CAWSPTDRANYGYTF. In DNA, the CDR3 is TGTGCCTGGAGTCCCACGGACAGGGCTAACTATGGCTACACCTTC.

The count of this clone is one. The chain uses TRBV25-1 and TRBJ2-5; maybe TRBD1 (6 bases). Judging by the DNA end, TRBJ2-7 fits better; the J call may be wrong. This CDR3 spans 12 amino acids. The germline CDR1 and CDR2 sequences are MGHDK and SYGVNS. This chain's CDR3 is CASSVRGIEQYF. DNA of the CDR3: TGTGCCAGCAGTGTCAGGGGCATCGAGCAGTACTTC.

This chain links TRBV7-3 with TRBJ2-7; D gene unclear. Trimming took 0 bases from V and 5 from J, leaving 8 bases between them. CDR3 length equals 13 residues. Germline-derived CDR1 and CDR2 are SGHTA and FQGTGA. The DNA for the CDR3 is TGTGCCAGCAGCTTAACCTACAGCAACGAGCAGTACTTC. This gives the protein CASSLTYSNEQYF.

As concerns this clone: The sample carries other DNA sequences with the same CDR3. This sequence joins TRBV29-1 and TRBJ2-5; TRBD1 aligns across 9 bases. The V gene end was trimmed by 6 bases and the J gene end by 5 bases; junction bases not matched to a gene: 4. The V gene's germline CDR1 is SQVTM and CDR2 ANQGSEA. The CDR3 runs 12 residues. The CDR3 protein is CSVTGGWETQYF. CDR3 bases: TGCAGCGTCACAGGGGGCTGGGAGACCCAGTACTTC.

The rearrangement uses TRBV28 and TRBJ2-5; TRBD1 aligns across 7 bases. The CDR3 has 13 residues. The germline CDR1 and CDR2 sequences are MDHEN and SYDVKM. Trimming cost V 6 bases and J 4 bases; bases outside gene matches: 5. This CDR3 is CASRTQGRETQYF. In DNA, the CDR3 is TGTGCCAGCAGAACACAGGGGAGAGAGACCCAGTACTTC. Supplemented by reference TRBV28 and TRBJ2-5, the full variable domain reads DVKVTQSSRYLVKRTGEKVFLECVQDMDHENMFWYRQDPGLGLRLIYFSYDVKMKEKGDIPEGYSVSREKKERFSLILESASTNQTSMYLCASRTQGRETQYFGPGTRLLVL.

J is TRBJ1-1 and V is TRBV7-8, with D perhaps matching TRBD1 (5 bases). The CDR3 extends over 18 amino acids. The V end was cut by 1 base, the J end by 3 bases, with 21 bases between. Germline V gene data show CDR1 as SGHVS and CDR2 as FQNEAQ. CDR3 sequence: CASSLDRGWGSIYTEAFF. The DNA of the CDR3 is TGTGCCAGCAGCTTAGATCGGGGTTGGGGGTCCATATACACTGAAGCTTTCTTT.

The chain has TRBV7-9 and TRBJ2-1, with TRBD2 as a possible D gene (6 bases). The germline V gene encodes CDR1 SEHNR and CDR2 FQNEAQ (reference sequence). The CDR3 covers 16 residues. V was trimmed by 5 bases and J by 4 bases, leaving 18 bases between them. The CDR3 spells CASSPPPGAGYNEQFF. Here the CDR3 DNA reads TGTGCCAGCAGCCCCCCTCCGGGAGCCGGATACAATGAGCAGTTCTTC.

This chain joins TRBV18 and TRBJ2-7; D remains unclear. This CDR3 contains 13 residues. The germline gives CDR1 KGHSH, CDR2 LQKENI. Trimming pared 0 bases from V and 3 bases from J, leaving 6 bases between. In nucleotides, the CDR3 is TGTGCCAGCTCACCACCCCGGATCTACGAGCAGTACTTC. Translation gives CASSPPRIYEQYF.

This chain links TRBV14 with TRBJ2-3; a weak D match, TRBD2 (7 bases). Germline CDR1 reads SGHDN; CDR2 reads FVKESK. V was cut by 2 bases and J by 4 bases, with 13 bases left in between. The CDR3 sequence is 15 residues long. The CDR3: CASSQMGGLADTQYF. The DNA for the CDR3 is TGTGCCAGCAGCCAAATGGGGGGGCTCGCAGATACGCAGTATTTT.

The chain couples TRBV27 to TRBJ1-2; TRBD1 is a possible D gene (6 bases). V was clipped by 6 bases and J by 4 bases, with 12 bases between them. The CDR3 has 13 residues. Germline V gene lookup returns CDR1 MNHEY and CDR2 SMNVEV (reference sequence). CDR3 DNA sequence: TGTGCCAGCAGGATGACAGGTCTCTATGGCTACACCTTC. It encodes CASRMTGLYGYTF.

The V gene is TRBV7-9, the J gene TRBJ2-3; D is undetermined. Germline CDR1 is SEHNR and CDR2 is FQNEAQ (reference sequence). V dropped 1 base and J dropped 0 bases, with 14 bases sitting between them. The CDR3 is 17 amino acids. The CDR3 DNA follows: TGTGCCAGCAGCTTAGGATTCGCGGATACTAGCACAGATACGCAGTATTTT. Translated: CASSLGFADTSTDTQYF.

The rearrangement uses TRBV7-6 and TRBJ2-7; a possible D gene is TRBD1 (6 bases). Germline V gene data show CDR1 as SGHVS and CDR2 as FNYEAQ. V lost 5 bases and J 4 bases, leaving 15 bases between the germline ends. There are 14 residues in the CDR3. The CDR3 is CASSPTGIPYEQYF. CDR3 nucleotides: TGTGCCAGCAGCCCAACAGGGATCCCTTACGAGCAGTACTTC.

This rearrangement joins TRBV11-2 to TRBJ2-3; 7 nucleotides agree with TRBD2. CDR1 and CDR2 from the germline V gene are SGHAT and FQNNGV. The CDR3 covers 16 residues. The ends lost 5 bases at V and 4 bases at J; junction bases unmatched: 12. The CDR3 region is CASSGGLGGSADTQYF. CDR3 DNA: TGTGCCAGCAGCGGCGGACTAGGAGGGAGCGCAGATACGCAGTATTTT.

On this clone itself: Distinct nucleotide sequences in the sample also encode this CDR3. The chain recombines TRBV5-4 with TRBJ2-5; 9 bases match TRBD2. The CDR3 totals 14 residues. After removal of 4 bases from V and 4 bases from J, the junction contained 5 bases not matched to a gene. Germline values: CDR1 SGHNT, CDR2 YYREEE (reference sequence). DNA of the CDR3: TGTGCCAGCAGCCGGGGACTAGCTGGAGAGACCCAGTACTTC. Its protein is CASSRGLAGETQYF.

The chain links TRBV2 to TRBJ2-2; 9 bases are shared with TRBD2. The CDR3 sequence is 16 residues long. The germline V gene has CDR1 SNHLY and CDR2 FYNNEI. Trimming removed 4 bases from V and 7 bases from J; junction bases left unmatched: 10. The CDR3 DNA reads TGTGCCAGCAGTGCTGGGCGGGAGGGAATCGTCGGGGAGCTGTTTTTT. This codes for CASSAGREGIVGELFF.

The chain joins TRBV19 to TRBJ1-5, with 7 bases matching TRBD1. This CDR3 spans 14 amino acids. In germline, CDR1 is LNHDA, CDR2 SQIVND (reference sequence). With 5 bases clipped from V and 5 bases from J, the junction kept 6 bases outside the gene matches. CDR3 residues: CASSPGQRYQPQHF. The CDR3 region has the DNA TGTGCCAGTAGTCCGGGACAGCGCTATCAGCCCCAGCATTTT.

A single count supports this clone. The chain employs TRBV2 and TRBJ1-1; D is undetermined. V gave up 1 base and J gave up 1 base, with 16 bases separating them. The CDR3 covers 17 residues. Germline CDR1 and CDR2: SNHLY and FYNNEI. The CDR3 region has the DNA TGTGCCAGCAGTGAAGTGAGTGGTGCCGAAGCGAACACTGAAGCTTTCTTT. Encoded protein: CASSEVSGAEANTEAFF.

This chain uses TRBV7-6 with TRBJ2-7, with D tentatively TRBD1 (6 bases). Trimming left V 5 bases short and J 1 base short, with 15 bases between. The CDR3 sequence is 15 residues long. Germline V gene sequence: CDR1 SGHVS, CDR2 FNYEAQ. CDR3 sequence: CASSREPQGSYEQYF. In nucleotides, the CDR3 is TGTGCCAGCAGCAGAGAACCACAGGGATCCTACGAGCAGTACTTC.

The chain recombines TRBV6-5 with TRBJ2-3, with 7 bases that match TRBD1. With 4 bases clipped from V and 1 base from J, the junction kept 2 bases outside the gene matches. CDR3 size: 14 residues. Germline V gene data show CDR1 as MNHEY and CDR2 as SVGAGI. CDR3 coding DNA: TGTGCCAGCAGTTTAGGACAGGGCACAGATACGCAGTATTTT. It codes for CASSLGQGTDTQYF.

The V gene is TRBV5-1, the J gene TRBJ2-7; 14 nucleotides align to TRBD2. After removal of 4 bases from V and 1 base from J, the junction contained 13 bases not matched to a gene. The CDR3 loop spans 19 amino acids. The germline V gene encodes CDR1 SGHRS and CDR2 YFSETQ. The CDR3 nucleotides are TGCGCCAGCAGCATGCTACCGGGACTAGCGGGGGCAGTGTCCTACGAGCAGTACTTC. Translated: CASSMLPGLAGAVSYEQYF. The full variable domain, with the rest looked up from reference TRBV5-1 and TRBJ2-7, is KAGVTQTPRYLIKTRGQQVTLSCSPISGHRSVSWYQQTPGQGLQFLFEYFSETQRNKGNFPGRFSGRQFSNSRSEMNVSTLELGDSALYLCASSMLPGLAGAVSYEQYFGPGTRLTVT.

The V and J genes are TRBV20-1 and TRBJ1-1, with no clear D. This CDR3 is 11 amino acids long. Trimming left V 8 bases short and J 2 bases short, with 9 bases between. Germline V gene data show CDR1 as DFQATT and CDR2 as SNEGSKA (reference sequence). The CDR3 DNA is TGCAGTCGGGGTCGAAACACTGAAGCTTTCTTT. As protein: CSRGRNTEAFF.

V gene TRBV5-1 combines with J gene TRBJ2-1; TRBD2 agrees at 9 bases. The germline V gene encodes CDR1 SGHRS and CDR2 YFSETQ. V lost 7 bases to trimming and J lost 8 bases; unmatched junction nucleotides: 4. CDR3 length: 12 amino acids. In nucleotides, the CDR3 is TGCGCCAGCGGGCGGGAGGGCCATGAGCAGTTCTTC. This gives the protein CASGREGHEQFF. The full variable domain, in which reference TRBV5-1 and TRBJ2-1 provide the parts outside the CDR3, is KAGVTQTPRYLIKTRGQQVTLSCSPISGHRSVSWYQQTPGQGLQFLFEYFSETQRNKGNFPGRFSGRQFSNSRSEMNVSTLELGDSALYLCASGREGHEQFFGPGTRLTVL.

The J gene is TRBJ1-1, the V gene TRBV28; a possible D gene is TRBD1 (5 bases). V was trimmed by 5 bases and J by 8 bases, leaving 21 bases between them. This CDR3 spans 15 amino acids. Germline V gene lookup returns CDR1 MDHEN and CDR2 SYDVKM. CDR3 DNA: TGTGCCAGCAGTCCCCAGTCGGGCGGAGGGGAGGAAGCTTTCTTT. It translates to CASSPQSGGGEEAFF. The full variable domain, with the rest looked up from reference TRBV28 and TRBJ1-1, is DVKVTQSSRYLVKRTGEKVFLECVQDMDHENMFWYRQDPGLGLRLIYFSYDVKMKEKGDIPEGYSVSREKKERFSLILESASTNQTSMYLCASSPQSGGGEEAFFGQGTRLTVV.

This rearrangement joins TRBV19 to TRBJ2-1; 10 bases are a match to TRBD2. CDR1 LNHDA and CDR2 SQIVND come from the germline V gene (reference sequence). The CDR3 runs to 16 residues. V trimming: 6 bases; J trimming: 4 bases; junction bases outside the gene matches: 9. CDR3 nucleotide sequence: TGTGCCAGTAGAAAGTCGGGACTAGCGACATACAATGAGCAGTTCTTC. Residues: CASRKSGLATYNEQFF.

This sequence joins TRBV7-2 and TRBJ1-3; a possible D gene is TRBD1 (5 bases). Trimming cost V 1 base and J 2 bases, with 12 bases left between them. Germline V gene sequence: CDR1 SGHTA, CDR2 FQGNSA. The CDR3 sequence is 16 residues long. CDR3 protein: CASSLGSTGAGNTIYF. For the CDR3, the DNA is TGTGCCAGCAGCTTAGGAAGCACGGGGGCTGGAAACACCATATATTTT.